One T cell receptor (beta chain) is described in this entry. The target antigen is unknown. Germline assignment: CDR1 SGHRS and CDR2 YFSETQ. With 4 bases removed from V and 0 bases from J, the gap between germline ends came to 11 bases. The CDR3 runs 15 residues. The data originate from a study of response to subunit inactivated influenza vaccine. Study results and caveats: After each seasonal influenza vaccination, few new T cells are recruited, the authors suggested.

TCRdb used MiXCR to reprocess the RT-PCR reads, holding one entry per CDR3 protein. Of 400,000 to 650,000 distinct CDR3 sequences in the sample, roughly 7.6% were seen once. This chain links TRBV5-1 with TRBJ1-3; D perhaps matches TRBD1 (5 bases). The sequenced sample was PBMCs from blood, obtained about 23 months after vaccination. The sequence came from a man in his fifties or sixties who received an inactivated influenza vaccine. CDR3 coding DNA: TGCGCCAGCAGCGAGGGACGCCGCTCTGGAAACACCATATATTTT. Translation: CASSEGRRSGNTIYF.